This is a list of T cell receptor beta chains from one sample in a study of T cell repertoires in cytomegalovirus infection. TCRdb analysed the reads with MiXCR anew, one entry per CDR3 protein. Here the sample spans roughly 280,000 distinct CDR3 sequences, roughly a fifth being singletons. These receptors are not linked to any known antigen. Sequences were derived from cultured PBMCs, sampled from culture after CMV antigen stimulation. The receptors derive from a human donor in good health (CMV status not recorded). Some clones in this sample may be carry-over from other donors' samples. The CDR3 runs from the conserved cysteine through the conserved F or W. Clone size is stated in some rows and not others, as once, few, many or a class when expanded.

J gene | V gene | clone size | CDR3 protein
TRBJ2-1 | TRBV4-3 | few | CASSQDDPLAGAYNEQFF
TRBJ1-1 | TRBV7-6 | few | CASSLNLYTEAFF
TRBJ2-7 | TRBV5-5 | many | CASSFGRSYEQYF
TRBJ2-1 | TRBV9 | many | CASSVIRDPLFF
TRBJ1-4 | TRBV19 | . | CASSIDPQGREKLFF
TRBJ1-1 | TRBV11-3 | many | CASSRRLGLEAFF
TRBJ2-7 | TRBV6-2/TRBV6-3 | few | CASSYSRGNQYEQYF
TRBJ2-1 | TRBV7-6 | . | CASRPGDNEQFF
TRBJ1-2 | TRBV12-3/TRBV12-4 | . | CASSLRGSGGYTF
TRBJ2-2 | TRBV5-4 | . | CASEHVTGELFF
TRBJ2-5 | TRBV20-1 | . | CSASRASGVQETQYF
TRBJ2-3 | TRBV6-5 | . | CASSSTGSRADTQYF
TRBJ2-1 | TRBV12-3/TRBV12-4 | few | CASSFLAINEQFF
TRBJ2-5 | TRBV7-9 | . | CASSLALLEGEGETQYF
TRBJ2-2 | TRBV7-2 | many | CASNPGLAGPGELFF
TRBJ2-5 | TRBV15 | few | CATSREETQYF
TRBJ1-5 | TRBV19 | . | CASSTDLLERNQPQHF
TRBJ2-7 | TRBV5-1 | . | CASSLTGEIRYEQYF
TRBJ1-5 | TRBV7-8 | . | CASSGRSPPGEGDQPQHF
TRBJ2-7 | TRBV28 | many | CASSFPGTAYEQYF
TRBJ1-1 | TRBV20-1 | . | CSARAPTGVSTEAFF
TRBJ2-7 | TRBV13 | . | CASSNRDHKKQYF